This T cell receptor beta chain is from a study of beta chain features in type 1 diabetes. Study observations and caveats: Type 1 diabetes patients showed a moderate but significant shortening of TCRB CDR3s in all four CD4+ subsets. Sequencing the cDNA could make cells with high TCR expression show up more than they should. The study found fewer insertions and more deletions at VDJ junctions in type 1 diabetes patients.

Germline-derived CDR1 and CDR2 are MNHNY and SVGAGI (reference sequence). The CDR3 contains 11 residues. Trimming left V 8 bases short and J 3 bases short, with 8 bases between. Reverse transcribing all isolated RNA meant expressed TCRB transcripts were sequenced. Naive, central memory and regulatory T cell samples came to a mean of approximately 3.57 million reads. Using immunoSEQ multiplex PCR, the repertoire was profiled, and TCRdb retains in-frame clones only, with some absent. The data show under 400,000 clones, roughly 12% seen once. All sorted populations exceeded 95% purity. As for this clone: What it binds is unknown.

This receptor was obtained from a woman under 30 with type 1 diabetes. Sequenced: naive CD4+ T cells from blood. This chain uses TRBV6-6 with TRBJ2-7, with D possibly being TRBD2 (5 bases). Written as DNA, the CDR3 is TGTGCCAGCCAAGACTACTACGAGCAGTACTTC. Its protein is CASQDYYEQYF.